These T cell receptor beta chains were read from a single sample in a study of T cells after yellow fever vaccination. TCRdb re-called the 5' RACE reads with MiXCR, one entry per CDR3 protein. The sample has hundreds of thousands of distinct CDR3 sequences; around an eighth are singletons. The sequencing used PBMCs, collected on the day of the yellow fever booster vaccination. These receptors all come from a man aged 25 to 40 who received the YFV17D yellow fever vaccine. The CDR3 runs from the conserved cysteine through the conserved F or W. Fields, in order: CDR3 length, D gene, J gene, clone size, V gene, CDR3 DNA, CDR3 protein. The D gene is left open where the match is weak. Not all rows give a size; the values are once, few, many and, for expanded clones, a class.

length: 14; D: TRBD1; J: TRBJ2-5; size: few; V: TRBV10-3; DNA: TGTGCCATCAGTCCAACAGGGGGCGAAGAGACCCAGTACTTC; CDR3: CAISPTGGEETQYF
length: 15; D: .; J: TRBJ1-1; size: few; V: TRBV7-9; DNA: TGTGCCAGCAGCTTCCCATGGGCAGGTAGCTACGCGGCTTTCTTT; CDR3: CASSFPWAGSYAAFF
length: 15; D: .; J: TRBJ2-5; size: .; V: TRBV6-1; DNA: TGTGCCAGCAGTCGACGGGACGGAGGTAAAGAGACCCAGTACTTC; CDR3: CASSRRDGGKETQYF
length: 14; D: .; J: TRBJ1-4; size: few; V: TRBV19; DNA: TGTGCCAGTAGTATGGATACAGACCGCGAAAAACTGTTTTTT; CDR3: CASSMDTDREKLFF
length: 11; D: .; J: TRBJ2-5; size: .; V: TRBV12-5; DNA: TGTGCTAGTGGATCGTCCGAGACCCAGTACTTC; CDR3: CASGSSETQYF
length: 16; D: TRBD1; J: TRBJ2-2; size: many; V: TRBV24-1; DNA: TGTGCCACCAGTGACTCCGGGACAGGGTCCACCGGGGAGCTGTTTTTT; CDR3: CATSDSGTGSTGELFF
length: 13; D: .; J: TRBJ2-2; size: .; V: TRBV29-1; DNA: TGCAGCGTTGAAACCAAGAACACCGGGGAGCTGTTTTTT; CDR3: CSVETKNTGELFF
length: 14; D: TRBD1; J: TRBJ2-5; size: .; V: TRBV27; DNA: TGTGCCAGCAGTCACCACAGGGGGCCTGAGACCCAGTACTTC; CDR3: CASSHHRGPETQYF
length: 12; D: .; J: TRBJ2-5; size: few; V: TRBV20-1; DNA: TGCAGTGCTAAGGCGGGACCAGAGACCCAGTACTTC; CDR3: CSAKAGPETQYF
length: 18; D: .; J: TRBJ2-1; size: .; V: TRBV6-5; DNA: TGTGCCAGCAGTTCCCCGTACTCCTGGTCCGGGGGTCAGCCGAGGCAGTTCTTC; CDR3: CASSSPYSWSGGQPRQFF
length: 14; D: .; J: TRBJ2-3; size: .; V: TRBV20-1; DNA: TGCAGTGCTATTGGGCGGGATAGCACAGATACGCAGTATTTT; CDR3: CSAIGRDSTDTQYF
length: 13; D: .; J: TRBJ2-7; size: .; V: TRBV25-1; DNA: TGTGCCAGCACACCACAAAGAACCTACGAGCAGTACTTC; CDR3: CASTPQRTYEQYF
length: 14; D: .; J: TRBJ2-3; size: .; V: TRBV29-1; DNA: TGCAGCCCAATGTTAGCGGACGCCACAGATACGCAGTATTTT; CDR3: CSPMLADATDTQYF
length: 14; D: .; J: TRBJ1-1; size: .; V: TRBV27; DNA: TGTGCCAGCAGTTTACTACAGGGTGGCACTGAAGCTTTCTTT; CDR3: CASSLLQGGTEAFF
length: 15; D: .; J: TRBJ2-3; size: .; V: TRBV2; DNA: TGCGCCAGCACCGAACGACCAGCCCTGCGGGATACGCACTATTTT; CDR3: CASTERPALRDTHYF
length: 13; D: .; J: TRBJ1-6; size: few; V: TRBV12-3/TRBV12-4; DNA: TGTGCCAGCAGTTTTCGGATTAATTCACCCCTCCACTTT; CDR3: CASSFRINSPLHF